What follows describes a single T cell receptor (beta chain). The antigen is undetermined. Germline V CDR1 and CDR2: LNHDA, SQIVND (reference sequence). The CDR3 length is 14 residues. V was shortened by 8 bases and J by 4 bases, with 16 bases between the two germline ends. This record comes from a study of CD8 T cells in ankylosing spondylitis. Regarding the study as a whole: Earlier work had already found some motif variants in reactive arthritis synovial fluid and blood. The clones that were linked to disease were reported to be significantly enriched in matched synovial fluid samples from ankylosing spondylitis patients.

In making TCR beta libraries, quantitative 5'-RACE with molecular barcodes was used. TCRdb ran MiXCR on the 5' RACE reads and lists one entry per CDR3 protein. The sample holds about 36,000 distinct CDR3 sequences, under 15% seen once. The TCR comes from a male donor with ankylosing spondylitis. The source material was synovial fluid, either unsorted or a sorted T cell fraction (not recorded which). The chain couples TRBV19 to TRBJ2-3; the D gene is possibly TRBD2 (5 bases). The chain's CDR3 is CASGSPEEPDTQYF. The CDR3, as DNA: TGTGCCAGTGGATCCCCGGAGGAGCCAGATACGCAGTATTTT.